This T cell receptor beta chain is drawn from a study of Tregs in tolerant kidney transplant recipients. Profiling relied on immunoSEQ multiplex PCR, and the TCRdb table lists in-frame clones only, not all of them. In the table there are approximately 260,000 clones, roughly four fifths of which are singletons. Turning to this clone: What it binds is unknown.

Thawed PBMCs were FACS-sorted into unstimulated CD4+CD25+CD127- regulatory T cells, CD4+CD25- non-regulatory cells, CD4 and CD8 cells. Overall study results and limits: Findings come from small patient numbers and require larger validation.

V gave up 4 bases and J gave up 1 base; unmatched junction bases: 3. Germline V lookup: CDR1 SGHRS, CDR2 YFSETQ. The CDR3 length is 16 residues. This sequence joins TRBV5-1 and TRBJ2-6, with 9 bases fitting TRBD1. The sequence came from a human donor in good health. Sequencing was performed on CD4+ T cells from blood. DNA for the CDR3: TGCGCCAGCAGCGTTGGACAGGGGTCTGGGGCCAACGTCCTGACTTTC. It yields the protein CASSVGQGSGANVLTF.